This is a list of T cell receptor beta chains from one sample in a study of cytomegalovirus exposure and HLA in healthy donors. Using immunoSEQ multiplex PCR, the repertoire was profiled, and TCRdb retains in-frame clones only, with some absent. The sample has under 200,000 clones; 68% are singletons. Sequences were obtained from PBMCs. The receptors here all came from a woman aged 18-30 years in good health and CMV-seropositive. CDR3s include the opening cysteine and the closing phenylalanine or tryptophan. D genes are given only for firm matches. A clone size is listed for some rows: how often the clone was seen (once, few, many), or a class if it is expanded.

abundance,d_gene,v_gene,len,j_gene,CDR3aa,CDR3nt
few,TRBD1,TRBV6-6,14,TRBJ1-4,CASSYSGQAEKLFF,TGTGCCAGCAGTTATTCCGGACAGGCTGAAAAACTGTTTTTT
NA,NA,TRBV7-2,16,TRBJ2-2,CASSELGFSNTGELFF,TGTGCCAGCAGCGAACTAGGGTTCTCGAACACCGGGGAGCTGTTTTTT
once,TRBD1,TRBV14,17,TRBJ2-2,CASSQDLGQGYTGELFF,TGTGCCAGCAGCCAAGACCTGGGACAGGGGTACACCGGGGAGCTGTTTTTT
few,NA,TRBV10-3,14,TRBJ1-1,CAISDSTLNTEAFF,TGTGCCATCAGTGATAGTACTTTGAACACTGAAGCTTTCTTT
NA,TRBD1,TRBV10-3,13,TRBJ2-7,CAIRGTDPYEQYF,TGTGCCATCAGGGGGACAGACCCCTACGAGCAGTACTTC
once,NA,TRBV6-1,15,TRBJ2-3,CASTLKISGPDTQYF,TGTGCCAGCACACTAAAGATCTCCGGCCCAGATACGCAGTATTTT
NA,TRBD1,TRBV7-9,18,TRBJ1-5,CASSSPGGQGSIPGAQHF,TGTGCCAGCAGTTCACCGGGCGGACAGGGGTCCATCCCGGGGGCCCAGCATTTT
NA,TRBD2,TRBV10-3,17,TRBJ2-7,CAISESGLAGDRREQYF,TGTGCCATCAGTGAGTCGGGACTAGCGGGAGATCGACGCGAGCAGTACTTC
few,TRBD1,TRBV19,16,TRBJ2-1,CASSAPGQGASGEQFF,TGTGCCAGTAGCGCCCCTGGGCAGGGGGCTTCGGGAGAGCAGTTCTTC
once,TRBD1,TRBV27,14,TRBJ1-5,CASSSQGADQPQHF,TGTGCCAGCAGTTCACAGGGGGCGGATCAGCCCCAGCATTTT
NA,NA,TRBV11-3,13,TRBJ2-1,CASSLTGTNEQFF,TGTGCCAGCAGCTTAACGGGTACTAATGAGCAGTTCTTC
NA,NA,TRBV2,14,TRBJ2-4,CASEDSPSKNIQYF,TGTGCCAGCGAGGACAGTCCCTCCAAAAACATTCAGTACTTC
NA,NA,TRBV5-1,14,TRBJ2-4,CASSQGQPEGIQYF,TGCGCCAGCAGCCAAGGACAGCCTGAGGGCATTCAGTACTTC
once,TRBD2,TRBV7-9,16,TRBJ2-7,CASSSSGVGSPYEQYF,TGTGCCAGCAGCTCGAGCGGGGTGGGAAGCCCGTACGAGCAGTACTTC
few,NA,TRBV5-6,12,TRBJ2-7,CASSLAGDEQYF,TGTGCCAGCAGCTTGGCAGGGGACGAGCAGTACTTC
NA,TRBD1,TRBV7-8,15,TRBJ1-4,CASSEDRASNEKLFF,TGTGCCAGCAGCGAAGACAGGGCTAGTAATGAAAAACTGTTTTTT
NA,NA,TRBV30,13,TRBJ1-3,CAWVRGSGNTIYF,TGTGCCTGGGTCCGGGGCTCTGGAAACACCATATATTTT
NA,TRBD2,TRBV7-2,19,TRBJ2-2,CASRTFPSGRRGNTGELFF,TGTGCCAGCAGAACATTCCCTAGCGGGAGGCGGGGGAACACCGGGGAGCTGTTTTTT
NA,NA,TRBV27,14,TRBJ2-3,CASSFLGRTDTQYF,TGTGCCAGCAGTTTCCTAGGTAGGACAGATACGCAGTATTTT
NA,NA,TRBV27,13,TRBJ1-6,CATAFPGNSPLHF,TGTGCCACCGCATTCCCGGGGAATTCACCCCTCCACTTT
once,TRBD1,TRBV4-3,15,TRBJ1-1,CASSQADRSNTEAFF,TGCGCCAGCAGCCAAGCGGACAGGAGTAACACTGAAGCTTTCTTT
few,NA,TRBV6-5,13,TRBJ1-2,CASSRTKQGGYTF,TGTGCCAGCAGCCGAACAAAGCAGGGCGGCTACACCTTC
NA,TRBD1,TRBV5-6,14,TRBJ1-2,CASSPTGGIYGYTF,TGTGCCAGCAGTCCCACAGGGGGGATCTATGGCTACACCTTC
NA,NA,TRBV6-5,13,TRBJ1-2,CASSYSVSYGYTF,TGTGCCAGCAGTTACTCCGTATCCTACGGCTACACCTTC
NA,NA,TRBV25-1,15,TRBJ1-1,CASSVPGLRGTTAFF,TGTGCCAGCAGTGTTCCGGGACTCCGGGGTACGACGGCTTTCTTT
once,TRBD2,TRBV5-1,15,TRBJ2-7,CASSSLAGVSDEQYF,TGCGCCAGCAGCTCTTTAGCGGGAGTCTCCGACGAGCAGTACTTC